This T cell receptor beta chain was recovered during a study of liver allograft versus peripheral blood T cells. Study in general: A comparison was made between T cell receptor repertoires in transplanted livers and those in recipients' peripheral blood.

Study-level results: Differences were reported between the T cell receptor repertoires inside liver allografts and those that were detected in peripheral blood.

CDR1 is DFQATT, CDR2 SNEGSKA, per germline (reference sequence). V was shortened by 0 bases and J by 4 bases, with 13 bases between the two germline ends. The CDR3 length is 14 residues. This clonotype is deemed medium-sized (0.01 to 0.1%). Antigen unknown. TCRdb recomputed calls from the reads with MiXCR, one row per CDR3 protein. The sample has thousands of distinct CDR3 sequences; approximately 15% are singletons. This sequence joins TRBV20-1 and TRBJ2-7; possibly TRBD1 for D (6 bases). This clonotype was obtained from a human patient who had a liver transplant. Part of the T cell pool may stem from the graft donor. The CDR3 coding sequence is TGCAGTGCTAGAGATGAGAACAGGGTGTACGAGCAGTACTTC. Translated: CSARDENRVYEQYF.